A single sample is the source of the 6 T cell receptor beta chains below, sequenced in a study of post-analysis software for immune sequencing data. Study observations and caveats: Compared with controls, patients had more of about 5 TRBV segments, including TRBV5-6, TRBV5-1 and TRBV20-1.

The TCR beta cDNA libraries carried unique molecular identifiers. TCRdb analysed the PCR reads with MiXCR anew, one entry per CDR3 protein. This sample has about 680,000 distinct CDR3 sequences, with roughly three fifths found just once. Their target antigens are unknown. The sequenced sample consisted of blood. These receptor sequences come from a girl aged 2-10 years with multiple sclerosis.

This clonotype occurred a few times. The chain joins TRBV29-1 to TRBJ2-6; D remains ambiguous. The CDR3 is 18 amino acids. V lost 2 bases to trimming and J lost 0 bases, with 17 bases between them. Germline lookup yields CDR1 SQVTM and CDR2 ANQGSEA. CDR3 protein: CSVEFMSPVGSGANVLTF. The CDR3 nucleotides are TGCAGCGTTGAATTTATGTCCCCCGTTGGCTCTGGGGCCAACGTCCTGACTTTC.

On this clonotype: This may be a read error, as it is one base from a much larger clone. V usage is TRBV7-8 and J usage is TRBJ2-1; no firm D call. CDR1 SGHVS and CDR2 FQNEAQ come from the germline V gene. The CDR3 runs 13 residues. V lost 1 base and J 4 bases, leaving 5 bases between the germline ends. This chain's CDR3 is CASSLVQYNEQFF. The CDR3 bases are TGTGCCAGCAGCTTAGTCCAGTACAATGAGCAGTTCTTC.

The chain recombines TRBV5-6 with TRBJ2-7, with a possible D match to TRBD1 (5 bases). There are 15 residues in the CDR3. The V gene lost 1 base and the J gene lost 1 base, with 12 bases spanning the gap. Germline V CDR1 and CDR2: SGHDT, YYEEEE. Here the CDR3 reads CASSLWGRGSYEQYF. CDR3 DNA: TGTGCCAGCAGCTTGTGGGGAAGGGGTTCCTACGAGCAGTACTTC.

The chain uses TRBV12-3 or TRBV12-4 and TRBJ1-6; 9 nucleotides align to TRBD1. The CDR3 is 15 amino acids. Losses at the gene ends were 3 bases for V and 6 bases for J; bases not matched to a gene: 3. The DNA of the CDR3 is TGTGCCAGCAGTTTGATGACAGGGGGTAATTCACCCCTCCACTTT. It specifies CASSLMTGGNSPLHF.

This CDR3 is CASSVKNRDSANYGYTF. The DNA for the CDR3 is TGTGCCAGCAGTGTGAAGAACAGGGATTCAGCTAACTATGGCTACACCTTC. The V and J genes are TRBV2 and TRBJ1-2; TRBD1 is a possible D gene (6 bases). Deletions cut 4 bases from V and 0 bases from J, with 18 bases between. CDR3 size: 17 residues. Germline-derived CDR1 and CDR2 are SNHLY and FYNNEI.

The chain carries TRBV20-1 and TRBJ2-3; D is unresolved. V lost 5 bases, J lost 4 bases, and 13 bases lay in between. Germline CDR1 reads DFQATT; CDR2 reads SNEGSKA (reference sequence). The CDR3 has 13 amino acids. CDR3 residues: CSAVTAAPDTQYF. The CDR3 DNA reads TGCAGTGCTGTCACCGCAGCGCCAGATACGCAGTATTTT.